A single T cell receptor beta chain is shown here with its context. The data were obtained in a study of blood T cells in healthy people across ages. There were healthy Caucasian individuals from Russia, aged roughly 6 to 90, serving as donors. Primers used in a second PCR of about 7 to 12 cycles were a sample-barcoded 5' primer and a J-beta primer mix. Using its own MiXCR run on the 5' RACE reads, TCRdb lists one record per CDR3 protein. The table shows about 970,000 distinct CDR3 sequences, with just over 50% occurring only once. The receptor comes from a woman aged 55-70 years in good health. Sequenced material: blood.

CDR3 protein: CASSYSRIPDANQPQHF. CDR3 bases: TGTGCCAGCAGTTACTCGAGGATCCCCGACGCCAATCAGCCCCAGCATTTT. The rearrangement links TRBV6-5 to TRBJ1-5; D not resolved. The length of the CDR3 is 17 residues. V lost 0 bases and J 3 bases, leaving 15 bases between the germline ends. Germline assignment: CDR1 MNHEY and CDR2 SVGAGI.